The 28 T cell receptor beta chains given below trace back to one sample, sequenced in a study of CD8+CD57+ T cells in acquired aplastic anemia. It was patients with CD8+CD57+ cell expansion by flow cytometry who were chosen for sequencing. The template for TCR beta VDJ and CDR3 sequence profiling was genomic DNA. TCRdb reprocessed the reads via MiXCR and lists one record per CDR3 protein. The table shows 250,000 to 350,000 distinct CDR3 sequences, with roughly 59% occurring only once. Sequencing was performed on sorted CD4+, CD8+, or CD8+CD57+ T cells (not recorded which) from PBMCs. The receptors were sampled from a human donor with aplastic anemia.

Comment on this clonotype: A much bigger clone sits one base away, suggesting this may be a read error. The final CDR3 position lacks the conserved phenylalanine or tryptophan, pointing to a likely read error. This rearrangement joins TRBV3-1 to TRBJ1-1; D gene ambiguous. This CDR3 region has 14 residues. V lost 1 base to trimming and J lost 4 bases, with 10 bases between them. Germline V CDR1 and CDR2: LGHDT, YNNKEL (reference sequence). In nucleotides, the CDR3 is TGTGCCAGCAGCCAAGTCCGAGGGATCACTGAAGCTTTCCTT. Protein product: CASSQVRGITEAFL.

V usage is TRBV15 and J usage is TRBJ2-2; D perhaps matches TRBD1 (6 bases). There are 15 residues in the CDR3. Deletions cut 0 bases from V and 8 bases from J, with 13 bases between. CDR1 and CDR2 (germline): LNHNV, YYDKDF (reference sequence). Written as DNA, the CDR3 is TGTGCCACCAGCAGAGAGGCAACAGGGCCAGGGGAGCTGTTTTTT. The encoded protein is CATSREATGPGELFF.

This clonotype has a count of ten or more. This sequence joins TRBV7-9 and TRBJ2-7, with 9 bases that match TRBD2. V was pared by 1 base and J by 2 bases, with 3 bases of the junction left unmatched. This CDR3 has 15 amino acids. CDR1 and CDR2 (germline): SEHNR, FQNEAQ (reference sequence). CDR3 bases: TGTGCCAGCAGCTTAGACCCTAGCGGGACCTACGAGCAGTACTTC. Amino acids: CASSLDPSGTYEQYF.

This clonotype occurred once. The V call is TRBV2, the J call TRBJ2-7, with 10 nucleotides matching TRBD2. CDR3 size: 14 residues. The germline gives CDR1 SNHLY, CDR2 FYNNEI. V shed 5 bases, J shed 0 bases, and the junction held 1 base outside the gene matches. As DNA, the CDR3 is TGTGCCAGCAGTTCTAGCGGGAGCTCCTACGAGCAGTACTTC. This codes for CASSSSGSSYEQYF.

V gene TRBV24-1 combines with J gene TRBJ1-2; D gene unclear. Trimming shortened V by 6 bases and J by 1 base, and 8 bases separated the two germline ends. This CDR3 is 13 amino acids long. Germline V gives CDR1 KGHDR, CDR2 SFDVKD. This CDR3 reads CATSSRGNYGYTF. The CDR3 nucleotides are TGTGCCACCAGTTCCCGGGGTAACTATGGCTACACCTTC.

The CDR3 spells CATSGRDGSRETQYF. The CDR3 DNA reads TGTGCCACCAGTGGGCGGGACGGATCCCGAGAGACCCAGTACTTC. This chain uses TRBV24-1 with TRBJ2-5; D is perhaps TRBD2 (6 bases). The germline V gene has CDR1 KGHDR and CDR2 SFDVKD. This CDR3 contains 15 residues. Trimming cost V 5 bases and J 4 bases, with 16 bases left between them.

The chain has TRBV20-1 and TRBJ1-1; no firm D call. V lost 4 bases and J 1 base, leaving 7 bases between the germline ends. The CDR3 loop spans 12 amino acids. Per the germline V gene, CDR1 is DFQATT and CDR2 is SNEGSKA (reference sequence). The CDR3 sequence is CSAIVANTEAFF. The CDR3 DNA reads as TGCAGTGCTATCGTGGCGAACACTGAAGCTTTCTTT.

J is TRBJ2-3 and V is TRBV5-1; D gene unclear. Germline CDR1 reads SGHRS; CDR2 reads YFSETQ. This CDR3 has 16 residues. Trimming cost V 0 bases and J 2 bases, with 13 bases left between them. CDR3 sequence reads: CASSLDGFADTDTQYF. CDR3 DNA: TGCGCCAGCAGCTTGGACGGTTTCGCTGACACAGATACGCAGTATTTT.

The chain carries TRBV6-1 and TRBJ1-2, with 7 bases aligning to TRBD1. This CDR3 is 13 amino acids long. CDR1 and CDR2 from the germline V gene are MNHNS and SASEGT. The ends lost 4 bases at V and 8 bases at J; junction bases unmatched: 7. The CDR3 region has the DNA TGTGCCAGCAGTGGTGGACAGGCGGAAGGCTACACCTTC. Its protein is CASSGGQAEGYTF.

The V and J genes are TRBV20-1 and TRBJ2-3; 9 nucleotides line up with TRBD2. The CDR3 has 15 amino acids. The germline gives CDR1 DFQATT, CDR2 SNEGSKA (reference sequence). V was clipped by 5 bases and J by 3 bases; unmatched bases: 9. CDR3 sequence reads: CSAPQGGGATDTQYF. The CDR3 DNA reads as TGCAGTGCTCCCCAAGGCGGGGGGGCTACAGATACGCAGTATTTT.

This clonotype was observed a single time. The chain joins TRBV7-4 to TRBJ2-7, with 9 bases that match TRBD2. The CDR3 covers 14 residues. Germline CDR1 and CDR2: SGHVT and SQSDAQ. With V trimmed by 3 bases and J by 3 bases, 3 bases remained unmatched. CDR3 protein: CASSLGLAYYEQYF. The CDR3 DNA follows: TGTGCCAGCAGCTTGGGACTAGCCTACTACGAGCAGTACTTC.

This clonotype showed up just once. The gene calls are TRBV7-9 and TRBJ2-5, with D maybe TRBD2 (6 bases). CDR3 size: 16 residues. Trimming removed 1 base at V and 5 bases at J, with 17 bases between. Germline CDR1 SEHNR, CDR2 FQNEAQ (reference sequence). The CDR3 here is CASSLGVGGAEETQYF. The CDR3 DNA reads TGTGCCAGCAGCTTAGGGGTCGGGGGTGCCGAGGAGACCCAGTACTTC.

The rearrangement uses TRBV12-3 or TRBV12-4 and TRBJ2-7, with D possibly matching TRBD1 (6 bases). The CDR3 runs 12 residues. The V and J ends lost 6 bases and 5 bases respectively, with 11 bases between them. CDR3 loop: CASSLTGHEQYV. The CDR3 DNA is TGTGCCAGCAGCCTCACAGGGCACGAGCAGTACGTC.

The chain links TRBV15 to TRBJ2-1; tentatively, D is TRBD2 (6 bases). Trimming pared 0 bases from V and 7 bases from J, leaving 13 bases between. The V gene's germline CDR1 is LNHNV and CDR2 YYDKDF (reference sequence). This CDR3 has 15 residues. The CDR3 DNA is TGTGCCACCAGCAGAGATTGGGGCGGGGCGAATGAGCAGTTCTTC. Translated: CATSRDWGGANEQFF. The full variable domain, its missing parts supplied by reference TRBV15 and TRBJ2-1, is DAMVIQNPRYQVTQFGKPVTLSCSQTLNHNVMYWYQQKSSQAPKLLFHYYDKDFNNEADTPDNFQSRRPNTSFCFLDIRSPGLGDTAMYLCATSRDWGGANEQFFGPGTRLTVL.

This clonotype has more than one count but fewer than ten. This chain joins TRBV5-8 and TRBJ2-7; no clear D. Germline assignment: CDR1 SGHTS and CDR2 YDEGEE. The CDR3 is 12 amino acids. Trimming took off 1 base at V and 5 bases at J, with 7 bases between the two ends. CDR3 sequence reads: CASSLFGHEQYF. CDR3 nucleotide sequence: TGTGCCAGCAGCTTGTTCGGCCACGAGCAGTACTTC. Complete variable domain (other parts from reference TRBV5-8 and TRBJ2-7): EAGVTQSPTHLIKTRGQQATLRCSPISGHTSVYWYQQALGLGLQFLLWYDEGEERNRGNFPPRFSGRQFPNYSSELNVNALELEDSALYLCASSLFGHEQYFGPGTRLTVT.

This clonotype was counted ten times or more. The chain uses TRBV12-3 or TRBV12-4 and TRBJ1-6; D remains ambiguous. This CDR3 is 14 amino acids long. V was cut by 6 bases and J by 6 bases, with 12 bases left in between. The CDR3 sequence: CASRVRAGNSPLHF. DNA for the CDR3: TGTGCCAGCAGGGTGAGGGCCGGTAATTCACCCCTCCACTTT.

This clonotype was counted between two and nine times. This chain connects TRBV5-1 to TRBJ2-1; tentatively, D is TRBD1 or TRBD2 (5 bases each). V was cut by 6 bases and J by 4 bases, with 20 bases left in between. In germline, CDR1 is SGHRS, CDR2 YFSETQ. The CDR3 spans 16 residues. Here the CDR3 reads CASTTGAGPQYNEQFF. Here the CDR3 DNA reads TGCGCCAGCACCACCGGGGCTGGGCCTCAGTACAATGAGCAGTTCTTC.

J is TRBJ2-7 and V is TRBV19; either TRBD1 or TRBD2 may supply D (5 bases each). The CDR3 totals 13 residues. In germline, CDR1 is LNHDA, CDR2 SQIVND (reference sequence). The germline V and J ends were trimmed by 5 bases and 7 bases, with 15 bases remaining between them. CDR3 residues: CASSPLGVGEQYF. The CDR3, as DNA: TGTGCCAGTAGTCCCCTGGGGGTCGGAGAGCAGTACTTC.

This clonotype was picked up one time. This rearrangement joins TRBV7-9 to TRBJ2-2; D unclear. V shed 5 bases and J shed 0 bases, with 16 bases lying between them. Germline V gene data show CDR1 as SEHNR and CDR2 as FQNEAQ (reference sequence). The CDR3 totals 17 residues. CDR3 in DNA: TGTGCCAGCAGCCAGCCCCCCCACAAGCCGAACACCGGGGAGCTGTTTTTT. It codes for CASSQPPHKPNTGELFF. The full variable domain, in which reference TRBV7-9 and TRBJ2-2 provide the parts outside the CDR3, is DTGVSQNPRHKITKRGQNVTFRCDPISEHNRLYWYRQTLGQGPEFLTYFQNEAQLEKSRLLSDRFSAERPKGSFSTLEIQRTEQGDSAMYLCASSQPPHKPNTGELFFGEGSRLTVL.

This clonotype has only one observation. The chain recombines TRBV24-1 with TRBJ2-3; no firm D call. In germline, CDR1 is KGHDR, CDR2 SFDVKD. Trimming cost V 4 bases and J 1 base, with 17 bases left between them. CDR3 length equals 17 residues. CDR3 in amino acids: CATSDLLSDPGTDTQYF. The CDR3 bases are TGTGCCACCAGTGACCTGCTAAGTGATCCAGGCACAGATACGCAGTATTTT.

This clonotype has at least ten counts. CDR3 protein: CASSQAGRGGQETQYF. The CDR3 DNA is TGTGCCAGCAGCCAAGCGGGTCGGGGGGGCCAAGAGACCCAGTACTTC. The gene calls are TRBV3-1 and TRBJ2-5; 8 nucleotides match TRBD2. Trimming took 1 base from V and 1 from J; bases not matched to a gene: 5. Germline CDR1 and CDR2: LGHDT and YNNKEL (reference sequence). This CDR3 spans 16 amino acids.

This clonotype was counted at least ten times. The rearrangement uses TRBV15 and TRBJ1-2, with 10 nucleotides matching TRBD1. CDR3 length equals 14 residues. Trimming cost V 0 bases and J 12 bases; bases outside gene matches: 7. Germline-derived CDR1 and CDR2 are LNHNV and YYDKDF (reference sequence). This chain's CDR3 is CATSRDQGTGAHTF. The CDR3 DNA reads TGTGCCACCAGCAGAGATCAGGGGACAGGGGCCCACACCTTC.

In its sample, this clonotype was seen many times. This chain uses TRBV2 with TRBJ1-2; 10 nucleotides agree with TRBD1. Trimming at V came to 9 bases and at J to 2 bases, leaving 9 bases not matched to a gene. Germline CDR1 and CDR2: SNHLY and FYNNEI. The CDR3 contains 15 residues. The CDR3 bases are TGTGCCAGTAGAGCCGGGGACAGGGGCAACTATGGCTACACCTTC. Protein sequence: CASRAGDRGNYGYTF.

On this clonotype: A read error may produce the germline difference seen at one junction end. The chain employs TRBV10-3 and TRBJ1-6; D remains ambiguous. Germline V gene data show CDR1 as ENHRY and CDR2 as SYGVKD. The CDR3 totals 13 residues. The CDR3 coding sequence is TGTGCCAGCAGTGACTCCAGCAATTCACCCCTCCACTTT. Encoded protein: CASSDSSNSPLHF.

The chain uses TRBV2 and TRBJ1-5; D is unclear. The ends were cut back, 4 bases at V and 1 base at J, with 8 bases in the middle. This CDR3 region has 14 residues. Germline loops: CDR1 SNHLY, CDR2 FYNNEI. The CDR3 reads CASSGLSSNQPQHF. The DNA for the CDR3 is TGTGCCAGCAGTGGTCTCAGCAGCAATCAGCCCCAGCATTTT.

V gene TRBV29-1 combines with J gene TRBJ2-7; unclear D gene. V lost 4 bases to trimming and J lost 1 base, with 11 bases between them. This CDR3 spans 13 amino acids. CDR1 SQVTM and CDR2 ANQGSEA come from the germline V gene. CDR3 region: CSVVVLESYEQYF. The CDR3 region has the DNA TGCAGCGTTGTGGTGCTGGAATCCTACGAGCAGTACTTC.

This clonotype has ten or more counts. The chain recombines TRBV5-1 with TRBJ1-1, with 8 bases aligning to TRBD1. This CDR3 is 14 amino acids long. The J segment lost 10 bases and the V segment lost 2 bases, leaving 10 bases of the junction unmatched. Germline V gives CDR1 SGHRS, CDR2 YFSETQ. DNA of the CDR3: TGCGCCAGCAGCTTTGAAACCGGACAGGGTCGAGCTTTCTTT. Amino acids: CASSFETGQGRAFF.

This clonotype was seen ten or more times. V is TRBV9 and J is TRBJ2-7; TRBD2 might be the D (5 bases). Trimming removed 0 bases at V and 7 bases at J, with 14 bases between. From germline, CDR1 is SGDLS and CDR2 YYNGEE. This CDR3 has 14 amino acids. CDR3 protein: CASSVELGRGEQYF. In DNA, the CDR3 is TGTGCCAGCAGCGTAGAGCTTGGGAGAGGGGAGCAGTACTTC.